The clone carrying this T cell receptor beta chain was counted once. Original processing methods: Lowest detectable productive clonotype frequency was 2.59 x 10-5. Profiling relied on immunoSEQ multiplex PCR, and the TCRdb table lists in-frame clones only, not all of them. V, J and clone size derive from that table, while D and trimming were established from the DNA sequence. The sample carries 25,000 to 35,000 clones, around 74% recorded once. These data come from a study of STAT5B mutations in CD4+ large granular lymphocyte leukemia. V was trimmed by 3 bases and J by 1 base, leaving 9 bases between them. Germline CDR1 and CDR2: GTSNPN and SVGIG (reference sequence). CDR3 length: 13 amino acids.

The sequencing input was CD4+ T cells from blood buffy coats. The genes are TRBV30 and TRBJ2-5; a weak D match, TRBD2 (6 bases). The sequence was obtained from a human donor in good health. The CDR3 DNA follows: TGTGCCTGGAGGGGGGACTTCCAAGAGACCCAGTACTTC. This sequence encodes CAWRGDFQETQYF.